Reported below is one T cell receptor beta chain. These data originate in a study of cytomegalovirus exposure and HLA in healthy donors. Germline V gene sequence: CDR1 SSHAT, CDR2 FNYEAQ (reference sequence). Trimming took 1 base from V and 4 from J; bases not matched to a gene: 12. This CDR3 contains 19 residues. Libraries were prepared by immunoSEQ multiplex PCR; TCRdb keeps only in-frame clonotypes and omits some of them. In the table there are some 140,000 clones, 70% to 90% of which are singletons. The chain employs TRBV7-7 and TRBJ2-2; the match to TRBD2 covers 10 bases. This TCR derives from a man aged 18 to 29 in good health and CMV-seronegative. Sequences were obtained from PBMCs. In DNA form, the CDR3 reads TGTGCCAGCAGCTTAGATCACCTAGCGGGGGACACTTTCACCGGGGAGCTGTTTTTT. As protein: CASSLDHLAGDTFTGELFF.